A selection of T cell receptor beta chains follows, all from one sample in a study of beta chain features in type 1 diabetes. Produced via immunoSEQ multiplex PCR; TCRdb's table is partial and in-frame only. The data show around 500,000 clones, roughly an eighth seen once. The sequencing sample was made of naive CD4+ T cells from blood. The receptor source for this set is a woman aged 18-30 years in good health. The CDR3 runs from the conserved cysteine through the conserved F or W. The D gene is left open where the match is weak. Size is omitted from some rows. Given values are once, few, many or a class for expanded clones.

>-|-|TRBV7-2|TRBJ1-5
CASSLDRARRHF
TGTGCCAGCAGCTTAGACAGGGCGAGGCGGCATTTT
>TRBD1|few|TRBV14|TRBJ1-1
CASSQGPGGNTEAFF
TGTGCCAGCAGCCAAGGGCCAGGGGGCAACACTGAAGCTTTCTTT
>-|-|TRBV7-7|TRBJ2-5
CASSFGGGAEETQYF
TGTGCCAGCAGCTTCGGTGGCGGTGCGGAGGAGACCCAGTACTTC
>-|few|TRBV7-2|TRBJ1-4
CASSSARATNEKLFF
TGTGCCAGCAGCTCCGCCAGGGCAACTAATGAAAAACTGTTTTTT
>-|-|TRBV5-4|TRBJ1-2
CASSTRDGVLPHGYTF
TGTGCCAGCAGCACCCGGGACGGGGTCTTGCCGCATGGCTACACCTTC
>-|many|TRBV30|TRBJ2-5
CAWSPRETQYF
TGTGCCTGGAGCCCCAGAGAGACCCAGTACTTC
>-|few|TRBV7-9|TRBJ2-3
CASSSTGYTDTQYF
TGTGCCAGCAGCTCAACAGGATACACAGATACGCAGTATTTT
>TRBD2|-|TRBV4-2|TRBJ2-1
CASSQAGGPGNEQFF
TGTGCCAGCAGCCAGGCGGGGGGGCCGGGGAATGAGCAGTTCTTC
>-|-|TRBV5-6|TRBJ2-3
CASSFQGGDTQYF
TGTGCCAGCAGCTTTCAGGGCGGAGATACGCAGTATTTT
>-|few|TRBV9|TRBJ1-3
CASSVSGTWAGNTIYF
TGTGCCAGCAGCGTCTCCGGGACATGGGCTGGAAACACCATATATTTT
>-|few|TRBV6-1|TRBJ1-5
CASSEAVSNQPQHF
TGTGCCAGCAGTGAAGCGGTAAGCAATCAGCCCCAGCATTTT
>-|few|TRBV19|TRBJ1-2
CASTLIQGFGNYGYTF
TGTGCCAGTACCCTTATCCAGGGGTTCGGTAACTATGGCTACACCTTC
>-|few|TRBV2|TRBJ2-5
CASSEAREGARETQYF
TGTGCCAGCAGTGAAGCGCGGGAAGGGGCCAGAGAGACCCAGTACTTC
>-|-|TRBV6-5|TRBJ2-2
CASSYENTGELFF
TGTGCCAGCAGTTACGAGAACACCGGGGAGCTGTTTTTT
>TRBD2|-|TRBV18|TRBJ2-5
CASSITSGGETQYF
TGTGCCAGCTCAATTACTAGCGGTGGTGAGACCCAGTACTTC
>-|-|TRBV5-1|TRBJ2-5
CASSFSTGGQETQYF
TGCGCCAGCAGCTTTTCGACAGGAGGTCAAGAGACCCAGTACTTC
>-|few|TRBV5-1|TRBJ2-7
CASSLAFGNSYEQYF
TGCGCCAGCAGCTTGGCCTTTGGAAATTCCTACGAGCAGTACTTC
>-|-|TRBV7-2|TRBJ2-1
CASGAGTARSNEQFF
TGTGCCAGCGGCGCAGGGACGGCTAGGAGCAATGAGCAGTTCTTC
>-|few|TRBV15|TRBJ1-4
CATSRDAGPEKLFF
TGTGCCACCAGCAGAGATGCAGGTCCGGAAAAACTGTTTTTT
>-|-|TRBV7-2|TRBJ1-5
CASKGKEGQPQHF
TGTGCCAGCAAAGGGAAAGAAGGTCAGCCCCAGCATTTT
>TRBD1|-|TRBV4-3|TRBJ2-1
CASSQMGQGTYNEQFF
TGCGCCAGCAGCCAGATGGGACAGGGGACTTACAATGAGCAGTTCTTC
>-|few|TRBV7-2|TRBJ1-5
CASSSHQGSQPQHF
TGTGCCAGCAGCTCACACCAGGGTTCCCAGCCCCAGCATTTT
>-|few|TRBV10-3|TRBJ2-5
CAISESTGAQYF
TGTGCCATCAGTGAGTCGACGGGGGCCCAGTACTTC
>-|-|TRBV19|TRBJ1-6
CASSISLPGNSPLHF
TGTGCCAGTAGTATATCTCTTCCGGGCAATTCACCCCTCCACTTT